Ten or more counts support the clone carrying this T cell receptor beta chain. Its specificity is unknown. With 2 bases removed from V and 3 bases from J, the gap between germline ends came to 14 bases. The CDR3 runs 16 residues. The TCRbeta library incorporated unique molecular identifiers. TCRdb re-called the PCR reads with MiXCR, one entry per CDR3 protein. This sample has roughly 240,000 distinct CDR3 sequences, with approximately 8.9% found just once. These data are taken from a study of T-cell reconstitution after alpha-beta-depleted transplantation in children. Study conclusions and caveats: Newly produced T cells mostly provided counts and TCRbeta diversity after one year, as hyperexpanded clones declined. In patients about two months after transplant, alpha-beta T cells reportedly arose from several hundred expanded graft clones.

This clonotype was obtained from a male patient aged 10-17 years who had a stem cell transplant for acute lymphoblastic leukemia, so the T cells may come from the graft donor. J is TRBJ1-5 and V is TRBV12-3 or TRBV12-4; D is undetermined. The input for sequencing was PBMCs, mostly from graft donor cells, taken 180 days after TCRalphabeta/CD19-depleted stem cell transplant. The CDR3 loop is CASSLSQHAPNQPQHF. The CDR3 DNA reads as TGTGCCAGCAGTTTAAGTCAACATGCCCCCAATCAGCCCCAGCATTTT.